These 7 T cell receptor beta chains came from one sample sequenced in a study of T-cell reconstitution after alpha-beta-depleted transplantation in children (dated by TCRdb to 2016 to 2018). To prepare the library, PCR was applied. This sample was sequenced with an Illumina HiSeq 2500. Molecular barcoding was employed in the preparation of TCR libraries, with unique molecular identifiers being used to normalize TCRbeta repertoire quantification. The raw public data were reprocessed by TCRdb itself: fastp quality trimming at Q25, MiXCR clonotype calling, in-frame beta chains only. Every entry covers one CDR3 protein and lists the most common genes and DNA from its rows. In all, the sample holds more than 450,000 distinct CDR3 sequences, and around 16% of those were seen once. The ten largest clones capture around 3.3% of the sample. Sequencing was performed on PBMCs from the stem cell graft donor, taken from the stem cell graft. The receptors shown here come from a human donor who donated a stem cell graft to a child with acute lymphoblastic leukemia.

The table lists this clonotype with a few counts. This sequence joins TRBV10-3 and TRBJ1-4, with a weak D call TRBD1 (5 bases). This CDR3 comprises 11 residues. In germline, CDR1 is ENHRY, CDR2 SYGVKD. The CDR3 region is CAVGEGEKLFF. The DNA for the CDR3 is TGTGCGGTGGGGGAAGGTGAAAAACTGTTTTTT.

The gene calls are TRBV27 and TRBJ2-7, with D possibly being TRBD2 (5 bases). Per the germline V gene, CDR1 is MNHEY and CDR2 is SMNVEV (reference sequence). This CDR3 is built from 14 residues. CDR3 loop: CALQNPRGPYEQYF. The CDR3 DNA reads TGTGCACTACAAAACCCAAGAGGGCCCTACGAGCAGTACTTC.

The table lists this clonotype with a count of one. The chain is built from TRBV18 and TRBJ2-1; 7 bases are shared with TRBD2. CDR1 is KGHSH and CDR2 is LQKENI in the germline V gene. The CDR3 is 15 residues long. J lost 9 bases, V lost 4 bases, and 12 bases had no gene match. The CDR3 loop is CASSQGSAGEGEQFF. DNA for the CDR3: TGTGCCAGCTCACAGGGTTCGGCGGGAGAAGGTGAGCAGTTCTTC.

The gene calls are TRBV6-5 and TRBJ1-3, with D possibly matching TRBD1 (5 bases). V dropped 2 bases and J dropped 2 bases, with 10 bases sitting between them. CDR1 MNHEY and CDR2 SVGAGI come from the germline V gene. The CDR3 runs to 15 residues. CDR3 nucleotides: TGTGCCAGCAGTTACGCATCAGGGCCTGGAAACACCATATATTTT. This sequence encodes CASSYASGPGNTIYF.

The chain is built from TRBV14 and TRBJ1-2; D is possibly TRBD1 (6 bases). This CDR3 is 15 amino acids long. The V gene lost 6 bases and the J gene lost 2 bases, with 16 bases spanning the gap. Looked up from germline, CDR1 is SGHDN and CDR2 is FVKESK. The CDR3 protein is CASSLNQGFNYGYTF. Written as DNA, the CDR3 is TGTGCCAGCAGTCTTAACCAGGGGTTCAACTATGGCTACACCTTC.

This chain uses TRBV6-5 with TRBJ1-1; D is uncertain. The CDR3 totals 12 residues. The germline V and J ends were trimmed by 6 bases and 6 bases, with 11 bases remaining between them. CDR1 is MNHEY, CDR2 SVGAGI, per germline. The CDR3 loop is CASSASGAEAFF. The CDR3 DNA sequence: TGTGCCAGCAGCGCGTCCGGGGCTGAAGCTTTCTTT.

V usage is TRBV12-3 or TRBV12-4 and J usage is TRBJ2-3; the D gene is possibly TRBD2 (6 bases). V was clipped by 6 bases and J by 0 bases, with 16 bases between them. CDR3 length: 16 residues. For the CDR3, the DNA is TGTGCCAGCAGAGGCTCACTAGCACCTAGCACAGATACGCAGTATTTT. This codes for CASRGSLAPSTDTQYF.